Following are 3 T cell receptor beta chains from one sample sequenced in a study of blood T cell repertoires in COVID-19 (dated by TCRdb to the early 2020s). The library relied on the immunoSEQ multiplex PCR assay. Here the immuneACCESS table is served through TCRdb, limited to in-frame sequences with V and J called. Missing clones are a known gap in these copies; in checked studies unresolved V genes cover under half, and the rest lacks a known reason. The sample profile shows 54,000 or so clones; approximately 85% of them were found once. The ten top clones hold approximately 25% of the sample. The sequencing sample was made of peripheral blood. These receptors were collected from a woman at least 80 years old with acute or convalescent COVID-19.

This clone was recorded once. The chain couples TRBV7-2 to TRBJ2-1; 11 nucleotides agree with TRBD2. The CDR3 has 15 residues. V shed 4 bases, J shed 12 bases, and the junction held 11 bases outside the gene matches. Germline CDR1 and CDR2: SGHTA and FQGNSA. CDR3 DNA sequence: TGTGCCAGCAGCTCACTAGCGGGAGCGCGGAGTGGGCAGTTCTTC. It yields the protein CASSSLAGARSGQFF. Full variable domain (remainder filled in from reference TRBV7-2 and TRBJ2-1): GAGVSQSPSNKVTEKGKDVELRCDPISGHTALYWYRQSLGQGLEFLIYFQGNSAPDKSGLPSDRFSAERTGGSVSTLTIQRTQQEDSAVYLCASSSLAGARSGQFFGPGTRLTVL.

This clone was detected a few times. The gene calls are TRBV3-1 (or the pseudogene TRBV3-2) and TRBJ1-5, with 9 bases identical to TRBD1. This CDR3 is built from 14 residues. V lost 4 bases to trimming and J lost 4 bases; unmatched junction nucleotides: 2. Germline V gene data show CDR1 as LGHDT and CDR2 as YNNKEL (reference sequence). The CDR3: CASSPGTGNQPQHF. CDR3 sequence (DNA): TGTGCCAGCAGCCCCGGGACAGGGAATCAGCCCCAGCATTTT.

The chain is built from TRBV7-8 and TRBJ2-2; 10 bases match TRBD2. In germline, CDR1 is SGHVS, CDR2 FQNEAQ. V trimming: 1 base; J trimming: 0 bases; junction bases outside the gene matches: 5. The CDR3 has 18 amino acids. Here the CDR3 reads CASSLGLAGAANTGELFF. CDR3 coding DNA: TGTGCCAGCAGCTTAGGGCTAGCGGGGGCCGCGAACACCGGGGAGCTGTTTTTT. Variable domain in full (rest from reference TRBV7-8 and TRBJ2-2): GAGVSQSPRYKVAKRGQDVALRCDPISGHVSLFWYQQALGQGPEFLTYFQNEAQLDKSGLPSDRFFAERPEGSVSTLKIQRTQQEDSAVYLCASSLGLAGAANTGELFFGEGSRLTVL.